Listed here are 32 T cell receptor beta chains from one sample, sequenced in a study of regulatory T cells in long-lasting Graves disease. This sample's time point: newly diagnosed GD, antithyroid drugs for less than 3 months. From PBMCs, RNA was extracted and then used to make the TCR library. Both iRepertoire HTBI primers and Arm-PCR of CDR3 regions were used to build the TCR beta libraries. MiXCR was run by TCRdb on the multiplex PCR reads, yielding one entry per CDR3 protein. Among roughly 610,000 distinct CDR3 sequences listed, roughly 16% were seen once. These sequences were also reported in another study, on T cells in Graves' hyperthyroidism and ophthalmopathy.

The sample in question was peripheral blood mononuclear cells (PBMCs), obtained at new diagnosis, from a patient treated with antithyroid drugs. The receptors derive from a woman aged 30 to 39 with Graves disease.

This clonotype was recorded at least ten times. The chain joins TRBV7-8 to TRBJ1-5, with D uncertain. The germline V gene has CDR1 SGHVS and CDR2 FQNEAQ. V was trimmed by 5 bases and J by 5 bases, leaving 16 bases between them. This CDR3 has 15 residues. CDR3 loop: CASSPKGDIYQPQHF. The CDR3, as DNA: TGTGCCAGCAGCCCCAAGGGAGACATCTATCAGCCCCAGCATTTT.

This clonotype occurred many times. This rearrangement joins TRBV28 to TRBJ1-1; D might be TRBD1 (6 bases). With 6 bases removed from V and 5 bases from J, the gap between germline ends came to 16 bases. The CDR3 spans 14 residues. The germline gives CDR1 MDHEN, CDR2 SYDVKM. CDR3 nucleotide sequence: TGTGCCAGCAGCAGTTTCCAGGGGAGGACTGAAGCTTTCTTT. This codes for CASSSFQGRTEAFF.

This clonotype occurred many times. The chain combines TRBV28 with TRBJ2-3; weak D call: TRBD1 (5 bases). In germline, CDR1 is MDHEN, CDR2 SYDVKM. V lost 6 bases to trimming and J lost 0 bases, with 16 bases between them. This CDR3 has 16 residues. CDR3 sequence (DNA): TGTGCCAGCAGCCTTTCGGACGCAGGGAGCACAGATACGCAGTATTTT. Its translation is CASSLSDAGSTDTQYF.

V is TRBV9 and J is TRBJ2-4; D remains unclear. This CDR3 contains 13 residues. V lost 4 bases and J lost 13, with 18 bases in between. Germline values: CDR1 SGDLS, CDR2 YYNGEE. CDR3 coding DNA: TGTGCCAGCAGCCCTAACAGTGGGGATCCCCAGTACTTC. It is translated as CASSPNSGDPQYF.

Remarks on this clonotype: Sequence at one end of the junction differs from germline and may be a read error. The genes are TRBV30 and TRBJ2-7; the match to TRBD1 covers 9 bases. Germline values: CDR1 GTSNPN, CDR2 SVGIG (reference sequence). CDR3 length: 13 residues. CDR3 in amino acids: CAWSQQPGTGHLF. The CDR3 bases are TGTGCCTGGAGTCAACAACCGGGGACAGGGCATCTCTTC.

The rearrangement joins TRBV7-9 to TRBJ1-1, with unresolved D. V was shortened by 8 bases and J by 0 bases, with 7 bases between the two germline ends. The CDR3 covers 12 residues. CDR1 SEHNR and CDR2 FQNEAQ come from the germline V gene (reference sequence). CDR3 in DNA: TGTGCCAGCGTTAATATGAACACTGAAGCTTTCTTT. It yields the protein CASVNMNTEAFF.

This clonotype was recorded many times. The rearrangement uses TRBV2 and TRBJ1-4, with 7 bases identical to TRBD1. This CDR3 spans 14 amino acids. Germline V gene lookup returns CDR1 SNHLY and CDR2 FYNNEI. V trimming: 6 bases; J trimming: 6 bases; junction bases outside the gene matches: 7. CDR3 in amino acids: CASRFRGTHEKLFF. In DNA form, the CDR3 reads TGTGCCAGCAGATTCAGGGGGACCCATGAAAAACTGTTTTTT.

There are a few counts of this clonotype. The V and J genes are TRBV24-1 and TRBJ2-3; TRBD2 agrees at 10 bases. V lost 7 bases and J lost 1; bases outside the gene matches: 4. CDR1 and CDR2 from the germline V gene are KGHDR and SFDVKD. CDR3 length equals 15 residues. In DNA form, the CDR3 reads TGTGCCACCAGGGAAGGGACTAGCGGCACAGATACGCAGTATTTT. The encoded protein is CATREGTSGTDTQYF.

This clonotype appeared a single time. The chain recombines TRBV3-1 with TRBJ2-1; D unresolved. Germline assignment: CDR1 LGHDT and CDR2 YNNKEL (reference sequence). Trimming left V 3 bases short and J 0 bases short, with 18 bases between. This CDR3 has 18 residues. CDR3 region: CASSHPPVKVSSYNEQFF. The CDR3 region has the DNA TGTGCCAGCAGCCACCCCCCCGTGAAGGTAAGCTCCTACAATGAGCAGTTCTTC.

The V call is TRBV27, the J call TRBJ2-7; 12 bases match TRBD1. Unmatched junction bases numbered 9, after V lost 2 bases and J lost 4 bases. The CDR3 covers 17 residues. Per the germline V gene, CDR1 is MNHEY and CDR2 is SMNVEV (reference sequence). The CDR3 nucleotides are TGTGCCAGCAGTTTAGTGGGACAGGGGGCTTTTGGGTACGAGCAGTACTTC. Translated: CASSLVGQGAFGYEQYF.

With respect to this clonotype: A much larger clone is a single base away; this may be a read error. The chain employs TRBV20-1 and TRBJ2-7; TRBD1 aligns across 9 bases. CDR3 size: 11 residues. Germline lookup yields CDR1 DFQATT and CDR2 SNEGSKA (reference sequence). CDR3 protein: CSATTGGEQHF. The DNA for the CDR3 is TGCAGTGCCACAACAGGGGGCGAGCAGCACTTC.

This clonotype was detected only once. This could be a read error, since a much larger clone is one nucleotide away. The CDR3 DNA is TGTGCCAGCAGCCAAATCGGGGGGAACACCGGGGAGCTGTTTTTT. Its protein product is CASSQIGGNTGELFF. The gene calls are TRBV3-1 and TRBJ2-2; possible D gene TRBD2, 6 bases. CDR3 length equals 15 residues. V lost 2 bases, J lost 1 base, and 8 bases lay in between. Germline V gene sequence: CDR1 LGHDT, CDR2 YNNKEL (reference sequence).

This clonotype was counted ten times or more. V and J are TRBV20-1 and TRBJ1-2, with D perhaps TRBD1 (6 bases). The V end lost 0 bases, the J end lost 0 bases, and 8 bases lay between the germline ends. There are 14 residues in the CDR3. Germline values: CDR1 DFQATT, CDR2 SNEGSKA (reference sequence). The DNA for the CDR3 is TGCAGTGCTAGAGATGGGGGCCCTAACTATGGCTACACCTTC. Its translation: CSARDGGPNYGYTF.

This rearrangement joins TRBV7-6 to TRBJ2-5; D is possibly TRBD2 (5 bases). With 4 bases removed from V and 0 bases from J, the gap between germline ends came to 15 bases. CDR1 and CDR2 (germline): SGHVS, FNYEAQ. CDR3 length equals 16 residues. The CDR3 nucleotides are TGTGCCAGCAGCTCCCCTTATGGGCGGGACCAAGAGACCCAGTACTTC. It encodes CASSSPYGRDQETQYF. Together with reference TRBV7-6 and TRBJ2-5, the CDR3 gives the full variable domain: GAGVSQSPRYKVTKRGQDVALRCDPISGHVSLYWYRQALGQGPEFLTYFNYEAQQDKSGLPNDRFSAERPEGSISTLTIQRTEQRDSAMYRCASSSPYGRDQETQYFGPGTRLLVL.

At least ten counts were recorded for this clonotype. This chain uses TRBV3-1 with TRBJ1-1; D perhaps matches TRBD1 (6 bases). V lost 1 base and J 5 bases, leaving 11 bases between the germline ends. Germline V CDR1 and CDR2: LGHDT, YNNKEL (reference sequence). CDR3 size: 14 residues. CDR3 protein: CASSQVGAHTEAFF. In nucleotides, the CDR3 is TGTGCCAGCAGCCAAGTGGGGGCGCATACTGAAGCTTTCTTT. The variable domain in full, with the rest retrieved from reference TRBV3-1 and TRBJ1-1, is DTAVSQTPKYLVTQMGNDKSIKCEQNLGHDTMYWYKQDSKKFLKIMFSYNNKELIINETVPNRFSPKSPDKAHLNLHINSLELGDSAVYFCASSQVGAHTEAFFGQGTRLTVV.

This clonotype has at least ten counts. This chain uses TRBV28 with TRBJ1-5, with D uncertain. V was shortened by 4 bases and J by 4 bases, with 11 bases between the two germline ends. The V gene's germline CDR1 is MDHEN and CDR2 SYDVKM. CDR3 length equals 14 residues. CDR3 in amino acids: CASSSPQLNQPQHF. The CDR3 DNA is TGTGCCAGCAGTTCCCCCCAGCTGAATCAGCCCCAGCATTTT.

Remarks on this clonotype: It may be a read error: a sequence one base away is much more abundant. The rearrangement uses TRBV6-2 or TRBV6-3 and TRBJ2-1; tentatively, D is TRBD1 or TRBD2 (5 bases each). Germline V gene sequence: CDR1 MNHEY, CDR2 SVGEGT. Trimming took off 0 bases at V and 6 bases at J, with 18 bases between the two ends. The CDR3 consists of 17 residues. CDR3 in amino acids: CASSYSRGGRFPNEQFF. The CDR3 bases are TGTGCCAGCAGTTACTCGAGGGGCGGGCGTTTCCCCAATGAGCAGTTCTTC.

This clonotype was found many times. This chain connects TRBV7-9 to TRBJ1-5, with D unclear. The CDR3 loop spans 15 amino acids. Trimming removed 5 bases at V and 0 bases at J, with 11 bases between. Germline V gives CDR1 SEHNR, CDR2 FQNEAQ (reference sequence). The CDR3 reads CASSEASHSNQPQHF. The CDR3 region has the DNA TGTGCCAGCAGCGAAGCCAGTCATAGCAATCAGCCCCAGCATTTT.

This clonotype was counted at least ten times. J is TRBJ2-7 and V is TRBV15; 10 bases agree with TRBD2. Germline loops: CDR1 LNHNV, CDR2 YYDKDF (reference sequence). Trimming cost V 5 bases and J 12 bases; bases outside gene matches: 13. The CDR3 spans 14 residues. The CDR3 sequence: CATSAASGRAGGYF. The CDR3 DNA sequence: TGTGCCACCAGCGCCGCCAGCGGGAGGGCCGGGGGGTACTTC.

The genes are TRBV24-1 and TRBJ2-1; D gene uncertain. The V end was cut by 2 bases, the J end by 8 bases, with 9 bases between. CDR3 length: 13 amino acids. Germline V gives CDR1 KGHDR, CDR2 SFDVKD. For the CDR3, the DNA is TGTGCCACCAGTGATTCTTCCATGGATGAGCAGTTCTTC. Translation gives CATSDSSMDEQFF.

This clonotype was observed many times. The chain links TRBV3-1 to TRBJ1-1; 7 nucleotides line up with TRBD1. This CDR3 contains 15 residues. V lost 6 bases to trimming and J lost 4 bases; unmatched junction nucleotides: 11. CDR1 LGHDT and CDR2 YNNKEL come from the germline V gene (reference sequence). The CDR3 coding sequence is TGTGCCAGCAGTCCGACAGGGACGGTGGGCACTGAAGCTTTCTTT. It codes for CASSPTGTVGTEAFF.

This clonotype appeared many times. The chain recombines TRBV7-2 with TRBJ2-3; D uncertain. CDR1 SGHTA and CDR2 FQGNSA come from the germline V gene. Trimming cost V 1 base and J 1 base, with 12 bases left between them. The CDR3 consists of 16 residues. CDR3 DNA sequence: TGTGCCAGCAGCTTAGAACACCCTAAGGGCACAGATACGCAGTATTTT. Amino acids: CASSLEHPKGTDTQYF.

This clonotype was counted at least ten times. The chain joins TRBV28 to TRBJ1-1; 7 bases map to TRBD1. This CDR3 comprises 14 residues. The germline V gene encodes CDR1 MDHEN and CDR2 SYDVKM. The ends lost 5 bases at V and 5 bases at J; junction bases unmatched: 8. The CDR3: CASSGWTGETEAFF. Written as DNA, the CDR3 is TGTGCCAGCAGTGGTTGGACAGGCGAGACTGAAGCTTTCTTT.

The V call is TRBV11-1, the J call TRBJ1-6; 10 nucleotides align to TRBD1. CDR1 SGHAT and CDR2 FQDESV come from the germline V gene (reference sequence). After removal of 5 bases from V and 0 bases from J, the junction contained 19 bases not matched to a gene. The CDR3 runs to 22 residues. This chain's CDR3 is CASSLRRGTGAFVSSYNSPLHF. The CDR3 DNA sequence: TGTGCCAGCAGCCTAAGGCGCGGGACAGGGGCTTTCGTCAGCTCCTATAATTCACCCCTCCACTTT. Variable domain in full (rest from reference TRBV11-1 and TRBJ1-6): EAEVAQSPRYKITEKSQAVAFWCDPISGHATLYWYRQILGQGPELLVQFQDESVVDDSQLPKDRFSAERLKGVDSTLKIQPAELGDSAMYLCASSLRRGTGAFVSSYNSPLHFGNGTRLTVT.

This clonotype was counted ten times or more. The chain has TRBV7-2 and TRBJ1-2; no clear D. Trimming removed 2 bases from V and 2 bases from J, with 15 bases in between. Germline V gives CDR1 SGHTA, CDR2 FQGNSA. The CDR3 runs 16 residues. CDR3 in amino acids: CASSLHVPQLNYGYTF. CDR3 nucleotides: TGTGCCAGCAGCTTACATGTACCCCAACTAAACTATGGCTACACCTTC.

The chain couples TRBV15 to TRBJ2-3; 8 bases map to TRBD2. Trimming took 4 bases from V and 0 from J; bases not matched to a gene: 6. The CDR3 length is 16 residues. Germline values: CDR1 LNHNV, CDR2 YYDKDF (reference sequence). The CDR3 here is CATSTQRERSTDTQYF. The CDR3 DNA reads TGTGCCACCAGCACCCAGCGGGAGAGGAGCACAGATACGCAGTATTTT.

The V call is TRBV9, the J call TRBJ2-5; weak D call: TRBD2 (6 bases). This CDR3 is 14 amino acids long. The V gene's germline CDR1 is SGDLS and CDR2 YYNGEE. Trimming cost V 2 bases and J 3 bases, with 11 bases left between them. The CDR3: CASSVSIAEETQYF. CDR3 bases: TGTGCCAGCAGCGTCTCAATAGCGGAAGAGACCCAGTACTTC.

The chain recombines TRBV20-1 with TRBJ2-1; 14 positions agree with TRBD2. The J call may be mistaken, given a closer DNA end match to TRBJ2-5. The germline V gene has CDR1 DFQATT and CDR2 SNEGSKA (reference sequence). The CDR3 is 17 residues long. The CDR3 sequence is CSARIQRTSGRPETQYF. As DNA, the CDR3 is TGCAGTGCTAGAATTCAAAGGACTAGCGGGAGGCCGGAGACCCAGTACTTC.

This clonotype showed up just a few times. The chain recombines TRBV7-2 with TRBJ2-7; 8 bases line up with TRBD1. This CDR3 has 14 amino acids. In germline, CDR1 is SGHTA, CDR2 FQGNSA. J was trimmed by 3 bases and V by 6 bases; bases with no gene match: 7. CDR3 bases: TGTGCCAGCAGTTATATAACAGGGGGCTACGAGCAGTACTTC. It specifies CASSYITGGYEQYF. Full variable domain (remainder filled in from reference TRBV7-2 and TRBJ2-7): GAGVSQSPSNKVTEKGKDVELRCDPISGHTALYWYRQSLGQGLEFLIYFQGNSAPDKSGLPSDRFSAERTGGSVSTLTIQRTQQEDSAVYLCASSYITGGYEQYFGPGTRLTVT.

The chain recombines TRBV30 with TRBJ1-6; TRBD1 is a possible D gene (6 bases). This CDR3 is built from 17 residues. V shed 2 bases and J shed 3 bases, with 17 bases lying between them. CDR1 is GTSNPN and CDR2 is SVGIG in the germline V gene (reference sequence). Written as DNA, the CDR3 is TGTGCCTGGAGTACCCTCCCAGTCAGGGGCTATAATTCACCCCTCCACTTT. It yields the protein CAWSTLPVRGYNSPLHF.

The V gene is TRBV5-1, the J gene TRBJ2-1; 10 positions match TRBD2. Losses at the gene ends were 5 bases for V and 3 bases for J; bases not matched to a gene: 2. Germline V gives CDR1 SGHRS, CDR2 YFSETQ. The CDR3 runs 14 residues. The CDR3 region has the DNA TGCGCCAGCAGGGGGACTAGCGACTACAATGAGCAGTTCTTC. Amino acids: CASRGTSDYNEQFF.

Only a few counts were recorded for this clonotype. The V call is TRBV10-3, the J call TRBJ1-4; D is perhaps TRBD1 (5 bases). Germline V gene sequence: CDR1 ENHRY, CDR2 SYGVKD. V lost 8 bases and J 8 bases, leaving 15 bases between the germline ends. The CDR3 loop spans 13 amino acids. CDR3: CAIRGSGMEKLFF. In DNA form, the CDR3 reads TGTGCCATCCGGGGGTCGGGGATGGAAAAACTGTTTTTT.